This T cell receptor (beta chain) was obtained from a study of T cell responses to AZD1222 COVID-19 vaccine. The V end lost 4 bases, the J end lost 6 bases, and 19 bases lay between the germline ends. The CDR3 runs 16 residues. From germline, CDR1 is MNHEY and CDR2 SVGAGI. As for this clone: The antigen is unknown.

Study-wide points: Repertoires in all cases were sampled only once the peak T cell response had passed. Of spike-specific TCRs, nearly half reportedly target regions left unmutated in variants. The sample set comprised mostly white British donors with more females, and clonal diversity was possibly underestimated.

Here immunoSEQ multiplex PCR was the method, and the copy in TCRdb shows in-frame clones only, minus some. The data hold about 120,000 clones, with more than 70% observed a single time. V is TRBV6-5 and J is TRBJ1-5; possibly TRBD1 for D (6 bases). Sequencing was performed on peripheral blood, taken 28 days after the second AZD1222 dose. The receptor's source is an adult who received the AZD1222 COVID-19 vaccine. The CDR3 region is CASSSGQHSTGQPQHF. DNA for the CDR3: TGTGCCAGCAGTTCAGGACAGCACTCCACGGGTCAGCCCCAGCATTTT.